This T cell receptor beta chain stems from a study of T cells after yellow fever vaccination. As concerns this clonotype: Its antigen is not known.

Study-level points and caveats: Though it reached lower strength, the secondary response hit its peak faster, day 5 versus 15.

TCR cDNA was made by 5'RACE template switching, adding a universal primer site and UMIs. TCRdb reprocessed the 5' RACE reads with MiXCR, giving one entry per CDR3 protein. Found here are about 340,000 distinct CDR3 sequences, under 5% of them singletons; the top ten hold 20% to 25%. The material was PBMCs, obtained 5 days after the yellow fever booster vaccination. This clonotype was sampled from a young man who received the YFV17D yellow fever vaccine.

The CDR3 bases are TGTGCCAGCAGCTCAGACAACTCTGGATGGAACACCATATATTTT. Translation: CASSSDNSGWNTIYF. The rearrangement uses TRBV7-2 and TRBJ1-3; D is ambiguous. The germline CDR1 and CDR2 sequences are SGHTA and FQGNSA. Trimming took off 4 bases at V and 7 bases at J, with 17 bases between the two ends. The CDR3 is 15 residues long. The entire variable domain, with the rest obtained from reference TRBV7-2 and TRBJ1-3, is as follows: GAGVSQSPSNKVTEKGKDVELRCDPISGHTALYWYRQSLGQGLEFLIYFQGNSAPDKSGLPSDRFSAERTGGSVSTLTIQRTQQEDSAVYLCASSSDNSGWNTIYFGEGSWLTVV.